This T cell receptor beta chain was sequenced in a study of OX40 agonist ivuxolimab in advanced cancers. Study-wide results and caveats: Several nonresponders also turned out to have low normalized T-cell clonal expansion.

Concerning this clone itself: Its matching antigen is unknown.

Generated by immunoSEQ multiplex PCR, the TCRdb table keeps only in-frame clones and is missing some. The sample carries about 68,000 clones, around 90% recorded once. CDR1 and CDR2 from the germline V gene are MNHEY and SMNVEV (reference sequence). The CDR3 is 15 amino acids. V shed 4 bases, J shed 6 bases, and the junction held 11 bases outside the gene matches. This receptor was taken from an adult with an advanced solid tumor such as melanoma, head and neck, liver or kidney cancer. The source was CD4+ or CD8+ T cells sorted from blood, collected in a trial of the OX40 agonist ivuxolimab. The rearrangement joins TRBV27 to TRBJ2-7; 8 bases align to TRBD1. The CDR3 spells CASSSQDRAVGEQYF. CDR3 coding DNA: TGTGCCAGCAGTTCCCAGGACAGGGCTGTAGGCGAGCAGTACTTC.